Following are 13 T cell receptor beta chains from one sample sequenced in a study of blood T cell repertoires in COVID-19. Here immunoSEQ multiplex PCR was the method, and the copy in TCRdb shows in-frame clones only, minus some. The repertoire consists of 180,000 or so clones, with around 84% occurring once and the leading ten covering more than 12%. The sample comprised peripheral blood. The source of these receptors is a woman between 65 and 79 years old with COVID-19, enrolled during active disease.

The V call is TRBV30, the J call TRBJ1-2; 10 nucleotides agree with TRBD1. The CDR3 has 16 amino acids. Germline V gene lookup returns CDR1 GTSNPN and CDR2 SVGIG (reference sequence). The V gene end was trimmed by 1 base and the J gene end by 8 bases; junction bases not matched to a gene: 13. CDR3 nucleotide sequence: TGTGCCTGGAGTGGACAGGGGGCGCGTCCCTCTCCCGGCTACACCTTC. It encodes CAWSGQGARPSPGYTF.

The gene calls are TRBV5-6 and TRBJ1-1, with 8 bases matching TRBD1. This CDR3 has 16 residues. The V gene's germline CDR1 is SGHDT and CDR2 YYEEEE. V lost 0 bases, J lost 1 base, and 5 bases stayed unmatched. CDR3 loop: CASSLGQGLPNTEAFF. The CDR3 DNA reads TGTGCCAGCAGCTTGGGACAGGGGCTCCCGAACACTGAAGCTTTCTTT.

The chain recombines TRBV7-8 with TRBJ1-1, with a possible D match to TRBD1 (5 bases). Germline values: CDR1 SGHVS, CDR2 FQNEAQ. This CDR3 is 15 amino acids long. V dropped 3 bases and J dropped 0 bases, with 11 bases sitting between them. The CDR3 sequence: CASSFGALMNTEAFF. The CDR3 DNA sequence: TGTGCCAGCAGCTTTGGGGCCCTCATGAACACTGAAGCTTTCTTT.

The chain uses TRBV28 and TRBJ2-7; D is unclear. Between the trimmed V and J ends, which lost 6 bases and 5 bases, there was a span of 8 bases. Germline lookup yields CDR1 MDHEN and CDR2 SYDVKM. The CDR3 consists of 11 residues. The DNA of the CDR3 is TGTGCCAGCAGAGAGAGGAACGAGCAGTACTTC. The encoded protein is CASRERNEQYF.

The chain combines TRBV7-3 with TRBJ2-1, with 9 bases fitting TRBD2. Germline loops: CDR1 SGHTA, CDR2 FQGTGA. The CDR3 loop spans 15 amino acids. Germline trimming cut 5 bases from V and 5 bases from J; bases unmatched to any gene: 7. For the CDR3, the DNA is TGTGCCAGCAGCCGTCTTGGCGGGGGGGACAATGAGCAGTTCTTC. Its translation is CASSRLGGGDNEQFF.

The genes are TRBV19 and TRBJ2-2; D perhaps matches TRBD2 (6 bases). V was pared by 7 bases and J by 5 bases, with 20 bases between. This CDR3 comprises 16 residues. Germline V gene lookup returns CDR1 LNHDA and CDR2 SQIVND (reference sequence). The chain's CDR3 is CASNSIGGLGTGELFF. The CDR3 region has the DNA TGTGCCAGTAACTCCATAGGAGGGTTGGGGACCGGGGAGCTGTTTTTT. The entire variable domain, with the rest obtained from reference TRBV19 and TRBJ2-2, is as follows: DGGITQSPKYLFRKEGQNVTLSCEQNLNHDAMYWYRQDPGQGLRLIYYSQIVNDFQKGDIAEGYSVSREKKESFPLTVTSAQKNPTAFYLCASNSIGGLGTGELFFGEGSRLTVL.

V and J are TRBV30 and TRBJ2-1, with D maybe TRBD2 (6 bases). The CDR3 extends over 14 amino acids. Germline V CDR1 and CDR2: GTSNPN, SVGIG (reference sequence). The V gene lost 0 bases and the J gene lost 0 bases, with 6 bases spanning the gap. The CDR3 nucleotides read TGTGCCTGGAGTGTCGGGAGCTCCTACAATGAGCAGTTCTTC. Translation gives CAWSVGSSYNEQFF.

This chain uses TRBV27 with TRBJ1-5; D possibly corresponds to TRBD1 (6 bases). The V gene's germline CDR1 is MNHEY and CDR2 SMNVEV (reference sequence). Trimming shortened V by 0 bases and J by 7 bases, and 10 bases separated the two germline ends. CDR3 length: 14 amino acids. In nucleotides, the CDR3 is TGTGCCAGCAGTTTATCGATAGGGGGACAGCCCCAGCATTTT. It translates to CASSLSIGGQPQHF.

The chain employs TRBV19 and TRBJ2-5; D perhaps matches TRBD2 (6 bases). The V and J ends lost 6 bases and 0 bases respectively, with 11 bases between them. This CDR3 spans 14 amino acids. Germline values: CDR1 LNHDA, CDR2 SQIVND (reference sequence). CDR3 loop: CASRLAHNQETQYF. The CDR3, as DNA: TGTGCCAGTAGACTAGCTCACAACCAAGAGACCCAGTACTTC.

This chain links TRBV14 with TRBJ2-2; possible D gene TRBD2, 6 bases. The CDR3 loop spans 13 amino acids. Per germline, CDR1 SGHDN and CDR2 FVKESK. Trimming stripped 9 bases from V and 4 bases from J, with 12 bases between. CDR3 DNA sequence: TGTGCCAGTTCGGAGGGAAGCACCGGGGAGCTGTTTTTT. This encodes CASSEGSTGELFF.

The chain carries TRBV27 and TRBJ2-5, with TRBD2 identical over 7 bases. Germline CDR1 MNHEY, CDR2 SMNVEV (reference sequence). The junction had 5 bases not matched to a gene; V was cut back by 0 bases and J by 4 bases. CDR3 length: 15 residues. CDR3 DNA: TGTGCCAGCAGTTTATCCTCCAGCGGGACAGAGACCCAGTACTTC. It is translated as CASSLSSSGTETQYF.

The chain uses TRBV15 and TRBJ1-1; D is unresolved. CDR1 and CDR2 from the germline V gene are LNHNV and YYDKDF (reference sequence). The CDR3 runs 13 residues. V was clipped by 4 bases and J by 3 bases, with 9 bases between them. CDR3 loop: CATSKVSDTEAFF. The CDR3 nucleotides are TGTGCCACCAGCAAAGTATCGGACACTGAAGCTTTCTTT. Using reference TRBV15 and TRBJ1-1 for the parts outside the CDR3, the full variable domain is DAMVIQNPRYQVTQFGKPVTLSCSQTLNHNVMYWYQQKSSQAPKLLFHYYDKDFNNEADTPDNFQSRRPNTSFCFLDIRSPGLGDTAMYLCATSKVSDTEAFFGQGTRLTVV.

The chain uses TRBV2 and TRBJ2-2; D is unclear. Germline V gene sequence: CDR1 SNHLY, CDR2 FYNNEI. Trimming cost V 10 bases and J 8 bases, with 29 bases left between them. The CDR3 loop spans 17 amino acids. CDR3 DNA sequence: TGTGCCACATCGCTTCGAGGCAGCTACTCCTTAAGAGGGGAGCTGTTTTTT. It is translated as CATSLRGSYSLRGELFF.